A selection of T cell receptor beta chains follows, all from one sample in a study of blood T cells in healthy people across ages. TCRdb redid the calling of the 5' RACE reads with MiXCR, one entry per CDR3 protein. Among some 1,500,000 distinct CDR3 sequences listed, roughly 43% were seen once. The sample consisted of blood. The source of these receptors is a woman younger than 30 in good health. The CDR3 runs from the conserved cysteine through the conserved F or W. The D gene is left open where the match is weak. Clone size is stated in some rows and not others, as once, few, many or a class when expanded.

>TRBJ1-6|TRBV16|.|.
CASSQYRGTNNSPLHF
TGTGCCAGCAGCCAATATAGGGGAACGAATAATTCACCCCTCCACTTT
>TRBJ2-1|TRBV10-3|.|.
CAIRGGNEQFF
TGTGCCATTAGGGGGGGGAATGAGCAGTTCTTC
>TRBJ1-6|TRBV27|.|once
CASSAQEDQNSPLHF
TGTGCCAGCAGTGCACAGGAGGATCAAAATTCACCCCTCCACTTT
>TRBJ2-7|TRBV20-1|TRBD1|few
CSARDLDRGSYEQYF
TGCAGTGCTAGAGATTTGGACAGGGGATCCTACGAGCAGTACTTC
>TRBJ2-5|TRBV7-6|TRBD2|.
CASSLAASSGGQETQYF
TGTGCCAGCAGCTTAGCTGCGTCTAGCGGGGGCCAAGAGACCCAGTACTTC
>TRBJ2-3|TRBV28|.|.
CASSPTLGVEEGTDTQYF
TGTGCCAGCAGTCCAACCCTCGGTGTAGAGGAAGGGACAGATACGCAGTATTTT
>TRBJ2-7|TRBV10-3|TRBD2|.
CAISRGGAFEQYF
TGTGCCATCAGTCGCGGGGGGGCGTTCGAGCAGTACTTC
>TRBJ1-4|TRBV14|.|.
CASSQDIFGEKLFF
TGTGCCAGCAGCCAAGATATCTTTGGAGAAAAACTGTTTTTT
>TRBJ2-3|TRBV12-3/TRBV12-4|.|many
CASSRGQSTDTQYF
TGTGCCAGCAGCCGCGGTCAAAGCACAGATACGCAGTATTTT
>TRBJ1-2|TRBV12-3/TRBV12-4|TRBD1|.
CASSMGQSNGYTF
TGTGCCAGCAGCATGGGACAGTCAAATGGCTACACCTTC
>TRBJ2-1|TRBV6-5|TRBD2|once
CASSYSTSANSYNEQFF
TGTGCCAGCAGTTACTCTACTAGCGCTAACTCCTACAATGAGCAGTTCTTC
>TRBJ2-1|TRBV29-1|TRBD1|few
CSVGTGQGYNEQFF
TGCAGCGTGGGGACGGGACAGGGGTATAATGAGCAGTTCTTC
>TRBJ2-5|TRBV6-5|.|.
CASSYAPNQETQYF
TGTGCCAGCAGTTACGCCCCCAACCAAGAGACCCAGTACTTC
>TRBJ2-1|TRBV7-2|.|few
CASSLVLQGGEQFF
TGTGCCAGCAGCTTAGTTTTGCAGGGGGGTGAGCAGTTCTTC
>TRBJ1-6|TRBV9|.|few
CASSVEGAGTNSPLHF
TGTGCCAGCAGCGTAGAGGGTGCAGGGACTAATTCACCCCTCCACTTT
>TRBJ2-1|TRBV4-1|.|few
CASSQEGSREQFF
TGCGCCAGCAGCCAAGAAGGGTCCCGTGAGCAGTTCTTC
>TRBJ2-3|TRBV9|TRBD1|.
CASSSTGTAGTDTQYF
TGTGCCAGCAGCTCCACCGGGACAGCCGGCACAGATACGCAGTATTTT
>TRBJ1-1|TRBV27|.|.
CASSLSQGYVAFF
TGTGCCAGCAGTTTGAGTCAGGGATATGTGGCTTTCTTT
>TRBJ2-5|TRBV29-1|.|few
CSVVRGSPTGRETQYF
TGCAGCGTTGTAAGGGGTTCTCCGACCGGGCGAGAGACCCAGTACTTC
>TRBJ1-4|TRBV28|.|.
CASSLTTNEKLFF
TGTGCCAGCAGTTTAACAACTAATGAAAAACTGTTTTTT
>TRBJ2-5|TRBV9|.|.
CASSVATDYGLETQYF
TGTGCCAGCAGCGTAGCTACAGATTATGGGTTAGAGACCCAGTACTTC
>TRBJ1-6|TRBV7-2|.|few
CASSLDNRPMDSPLHF
TGTGCCAGCAGCTTAGATAACCGACCTATGGATTCACCCCTCCACTTT
>TRBJ2-1|TRBV29-1|TRBD1|.
CSTPTGVVNNEQFF
TGCAGCACCCCCACAGGGGTGGTTAACAATGAGCAGTTCTTC
>TRBJ2-7|TRBV20-1|TRBD1|many
CSARVLGQGQSYEQYF
TGCAGTGCTAGAGTGTTGGGACAGGGGCAATCCTACGAGCAGTACTTC
>TRBJ2-2|TRBV5-1|.|.
CASSLDSANTGELFF
TGCGCCAGCAGTCTGGACAGTGCGAACACCGGGGAGCTGTTTTTT
>TRBJ2-3|TRBV28|TRBD1|few
CASSLTDRGNTDTQYF
TGTGCCAGCAGCCTCACCGACAGGGGGAACACAGATACGCAGTATTTT
>TRBJ1-4|TRBV5-1|.|.
CASSFTLTATNEKLFF
TGCGCCAGTAGCTTCACGCTCACCGCAACTAATGAAAAACTGTTTTTT
>TRBJ1-4|TRBV6-5|.|.
CASRKWQEGEKLFF
TGTGCCAGCAGGAAATGGCAGGAAGGCGAAAAACTGTTTTTT
>TRBJ1-1|TRBV7-8|.|.
CASSYWGGTGTEAFF
TGTGCCAGCAGCTATTGGGGGGGAACCGGCACTGAAGCTTTCTTT
>TRBJ2-6|TRBV20-1|.|.
CSARDRGSNVLTF
TGCAGTGCTAGAGACAGGGGTTCCAACGTCCTGACTTTC
>TRBJ1-1|TRBV7-9|.|.
CASSAFGGGTDAFF
TGTGCCAGCAGCGCGTTCGGTGGGGGCACTGATGCTTTCTTT
>TRBJ2-2|TRBV6-2/TRBV6-3|.|.
CASSYRDLGELFF
TGTGCCAGCAGTTACCGGGATCTCGGGGAGCTGTTTTTT
>TRBJ2-1|TRBV6-2/TRBV6-3|.|few
CASTSQGAYNEQFF
TGTGCCAGCACGAGTCAGGGCGCCTACAATGAGCAGTTCTTC
>TRBJ2-3|TRBV4-1|.|many
CASSQYDFDTQYF
TGCGCCAGCAGCCAATACGACTTTGATACGCAGTATTTT
>TRBJ2-7|TRBV20-1|.|.
CSARVHVESSYEQYF
TGCAGTGCTAGAGTTCACGTGGAGAGCTCCTACGAGCAGTACTTC
>TRBJ2-7|TRBV6-6|.|.
CASSYATETYEQYF
TGTGCCAGCAGTTACGCTACAGAGACCTACGAGCAGTACTTC
>TRBJ2-7|TRBV4-3|TRBD2|.
CASSQGSTSGSAEQYF
TGCGCCAGCAGCCAGGGATCTACTAGCGGGAGCGCCGAGCAGTACTTC
>TRBJ2-1|TRBV7-2|.|.
CTSSCGRYNEQFF
TGTACCAGCAGCTGCGGACGTTACAATGAGCAGTTCTTC
>TRBJ2-1|TRBV7-2|.|.
CASSRPGRSSYNEQFF
TGTGCCAGCAGCCGTCCGGGACGGAGCTCCTACAATGAGCAGTTCTTC
>TRBJ2-5|TRBV7-2|TRBD2|.
CASSSWTSGVEETQYF
TGTGCCAGCAGCTCTTGGACTAGCGGGGTAGAAGAGACCCAGTACTTC
>TRBJ1-4|TRBV7-2|.|.
CAGSFGQINEKLFF
TGTGCCGGCAGCTTTGGACAGATAAATGAAAAACTGTTTTTT
>TRBJ2-7|TRBV20-1|TRBD2|.
CSALSGGDYEQYF
TGCAGTGCCCTTAGCGGGGGAGACTACGAGCAGTACTTC
>TRBJ2-1|TRBV20-1|.|few
CSARVAGGPNNEQFF
TGCAGTGCTAGAGTTGCTGGGGGGCCGAACAATGAGCAGTTCTTC
>TRBJ2-2|TRBV5-5|.|.
CASSLEQRVNGELFF
TGTGCCAGCAGCTTGGAACAGCGCGTAAACGGGGAGCTGTTTTTT
>TRBJ1-2|TRBV9|TRBD1|.
CASSATKTGGAYGYTF
TGTGCCAGCAGCGCAACTAAGACAGGGGGCGCGTATGGCTACACCTTC
>TRBJ1-2|TRBV7-2|.|few
CASSSIEGRARRYGYTF
TGTGCCAGCAGCTCCATAGAGGGCAGGGCCAGGAGATATGGCTACACCTTC
>TRBJ1-4|TRBV12-3/TRBV12-4|TRBD1|.
CASSLTKFRQGTTNEKLFF
TGTGCCAGCAGTTTAACTAAGTTTCGACAGGGCACTACTAATGAAAAACTGTTTTTT
>TRBJ2-7|TRBV18|TRBD2|.
CASSPPLAASSYEQYF
TGTGCCAGCTCACCACCACTAGCGGCCAGCTCCTACGAGCAGTACTTC
>TRBJ1-5|TRBV7-2|TRBD1|few
CASSLTGTGLRNQPQHF
TGTGCCAGCAGCTTAACCGGGACAGGGCTCAGGAATCAGCCCCAGCATTTT
>TRBJ2-1|TRBV14|.|.
CASSHPGRGRTYNEQFF
TGTGCCAGCAGCCACCCGGGTAGGGGAAGAACCTACAATGAGCAGTTCTTC
>TRBJ1-5|TRBV30|.|.
CAWSPTGGSNQPQHF
TGTGCCTGGAGTCCCACGGGGGGATCCAATCAGCCCCAGCATTTT
>TRBJ2-3|TRBV4-3|.|few
CASSHTPGTDTQYF
TGCGCCAGCAGCCATACTCCAGGTACAGATACGCAGTATTTT
>TRBJ2-1|TRBV6-2/TRBV6-3|.|.
CASSPVGEGDNEQFF
TGTGCCAGCAGCCCCGTGGGGGAGGGGGACAATGAGCAGTTCTTC
>TRBJ2-5|TRBV7-9|.|.
CASTEVRLETQYF
TGTGCCAGCACCGAGGTCCGGTTAGAGACCCAGTACTTC